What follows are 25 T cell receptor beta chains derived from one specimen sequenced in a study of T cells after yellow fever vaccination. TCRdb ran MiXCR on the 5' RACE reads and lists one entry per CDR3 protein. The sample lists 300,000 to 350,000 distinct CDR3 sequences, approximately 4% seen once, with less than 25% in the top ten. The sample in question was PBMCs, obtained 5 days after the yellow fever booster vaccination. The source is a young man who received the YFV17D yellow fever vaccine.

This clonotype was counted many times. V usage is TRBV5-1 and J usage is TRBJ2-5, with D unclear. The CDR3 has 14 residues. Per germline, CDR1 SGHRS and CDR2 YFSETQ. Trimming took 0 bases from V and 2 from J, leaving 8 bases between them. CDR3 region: CASSLGQRQETQYF. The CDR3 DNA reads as TGCGCCAGCAGCTTGGGCCAACGGCAAGAGACCCAGTACTTC.

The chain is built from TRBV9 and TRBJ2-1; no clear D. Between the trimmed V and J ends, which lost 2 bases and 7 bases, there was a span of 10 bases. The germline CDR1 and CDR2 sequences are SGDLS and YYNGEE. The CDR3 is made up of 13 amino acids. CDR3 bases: TGTGCCAGCAGCGTTGGCGTTCTAAATGAGCAGTTCTTC. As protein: CASSVGVLNEQFF.

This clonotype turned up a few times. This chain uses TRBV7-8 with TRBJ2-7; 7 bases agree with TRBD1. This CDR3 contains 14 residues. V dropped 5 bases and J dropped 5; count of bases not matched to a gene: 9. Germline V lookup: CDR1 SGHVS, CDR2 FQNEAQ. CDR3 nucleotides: TGTGCCAGCAGCCTAGGGGGCGAGGGGAACGAGCAGTACGTC. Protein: CASSLGGEGNEQYV.

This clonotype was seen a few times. The CDR3 coding sequence is TGTGCCAGCAGCTTAGCCACAGGGGCGGATGGCTACACCTTC. Protein sequence: CASSLATGADGYTF. The V gene is TRBV13, the J gene TRBJ1-2; 7 positions agree with TRBD1. The CDR3 has 14 residues. V gave up 1 base and J gave up 6 bases; unmatched junction bases: 5. Germline CDR1 PRHDT, CDR2 FYEKMQ (reference sequence).

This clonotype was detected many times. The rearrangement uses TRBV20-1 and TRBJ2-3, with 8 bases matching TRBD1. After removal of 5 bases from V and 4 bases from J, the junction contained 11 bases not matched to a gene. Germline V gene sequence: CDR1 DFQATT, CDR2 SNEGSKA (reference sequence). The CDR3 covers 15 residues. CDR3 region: CSAAPDRGNADTQYF. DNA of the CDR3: TGCAGTGCTGCCCCAGACAGGGGTAATGCAGATACGCAGTATTTT.

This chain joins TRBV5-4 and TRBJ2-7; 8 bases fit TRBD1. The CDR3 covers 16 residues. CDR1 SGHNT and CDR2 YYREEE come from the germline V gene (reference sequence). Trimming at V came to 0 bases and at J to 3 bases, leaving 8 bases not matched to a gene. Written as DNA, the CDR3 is TGTGCCAGCAGCTTGGGACGGACAGGGTCTAGCTACGAGCAGTACTTC. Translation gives CASSLGRTGSSYEQYF.

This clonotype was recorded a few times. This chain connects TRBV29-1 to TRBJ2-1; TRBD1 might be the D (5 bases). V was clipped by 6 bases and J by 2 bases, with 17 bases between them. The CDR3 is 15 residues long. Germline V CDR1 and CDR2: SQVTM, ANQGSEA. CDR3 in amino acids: CSVALHAGTYNEQFF. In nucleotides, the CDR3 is TGCAGCGTGGCCCTCCACGCAGGGACCTACAATGAGCAGTTCTTC.

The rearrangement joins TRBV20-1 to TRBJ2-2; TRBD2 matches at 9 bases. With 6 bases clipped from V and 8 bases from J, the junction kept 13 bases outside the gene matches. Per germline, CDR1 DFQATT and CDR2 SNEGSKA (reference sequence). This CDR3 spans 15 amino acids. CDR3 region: CSAPDGGGALGELFF. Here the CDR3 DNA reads TGCAGTGCCCCAGATGGCGGGGGGGCTCTTGGGGAGCTGTTTTTT.

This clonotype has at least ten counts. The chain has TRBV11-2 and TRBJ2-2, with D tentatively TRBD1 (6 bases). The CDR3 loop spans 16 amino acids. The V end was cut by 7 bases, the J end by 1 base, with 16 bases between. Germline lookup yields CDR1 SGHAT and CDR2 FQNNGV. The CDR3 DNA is TGTGCCAGCAACTACGCAGGGGAAGGGAACACCGGGGAGCTGTTTTTT. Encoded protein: CASNYAGEGNTGELFF.

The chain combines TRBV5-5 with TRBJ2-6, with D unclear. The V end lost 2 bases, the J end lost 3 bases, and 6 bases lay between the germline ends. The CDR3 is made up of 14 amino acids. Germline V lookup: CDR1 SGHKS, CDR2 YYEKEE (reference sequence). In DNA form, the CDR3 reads TGTGCCAGCAGCTTTTGGGTTGGGGCCAACGTCCTGACTTTC. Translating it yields CASSFWVGANVLTF.

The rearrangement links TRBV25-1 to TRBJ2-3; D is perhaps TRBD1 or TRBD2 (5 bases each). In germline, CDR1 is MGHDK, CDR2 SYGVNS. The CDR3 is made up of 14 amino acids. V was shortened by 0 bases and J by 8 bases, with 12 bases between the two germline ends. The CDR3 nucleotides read TGTGCCAGCAGTGAATACGCCGCAGGGACTACGCAGTATTTT. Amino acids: CASSEYAAGTTQYF.

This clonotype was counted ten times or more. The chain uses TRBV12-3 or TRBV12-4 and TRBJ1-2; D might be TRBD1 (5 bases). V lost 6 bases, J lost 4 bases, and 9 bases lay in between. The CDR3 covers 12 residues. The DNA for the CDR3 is TGTGCCAGCAGAGCAGGGTCCTATGGCTACACCTTC. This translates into CASRAGSYGYTF.

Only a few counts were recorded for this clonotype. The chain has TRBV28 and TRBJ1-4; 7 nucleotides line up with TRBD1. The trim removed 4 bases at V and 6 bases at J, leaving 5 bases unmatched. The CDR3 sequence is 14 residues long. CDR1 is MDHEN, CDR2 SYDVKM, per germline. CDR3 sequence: CASSSTGKDEKLFF. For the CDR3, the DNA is TGTGCCAGCAGTTCGACAGGGAAAGATGAAAAACTGTTTTTT.

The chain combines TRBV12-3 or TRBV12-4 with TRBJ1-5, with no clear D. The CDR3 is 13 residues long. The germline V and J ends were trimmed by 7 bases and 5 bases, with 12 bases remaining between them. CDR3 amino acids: CASMIRGDQPQHF. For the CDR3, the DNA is TGTGCCAGCATGATACGAGGTGATCAGCCCCAGCATTTT.

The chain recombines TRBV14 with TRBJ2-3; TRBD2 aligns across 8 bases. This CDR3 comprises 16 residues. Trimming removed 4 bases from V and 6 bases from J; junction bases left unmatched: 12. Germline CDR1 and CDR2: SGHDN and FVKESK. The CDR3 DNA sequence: TGTGCCAGCAGCCGTCGACTAGCGCGCCCCGGGGATACGCAGTATTTT. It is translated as CASSRRLARPGDTQYF.

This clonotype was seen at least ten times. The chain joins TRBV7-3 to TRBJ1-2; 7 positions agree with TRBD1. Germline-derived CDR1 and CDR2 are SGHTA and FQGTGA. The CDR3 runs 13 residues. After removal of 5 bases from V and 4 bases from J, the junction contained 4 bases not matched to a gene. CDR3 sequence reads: CASSRQGGYGYTF. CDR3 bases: TGTGCCAGCAGCAGACAGGGTGGCTATGGCTACACCTTC.

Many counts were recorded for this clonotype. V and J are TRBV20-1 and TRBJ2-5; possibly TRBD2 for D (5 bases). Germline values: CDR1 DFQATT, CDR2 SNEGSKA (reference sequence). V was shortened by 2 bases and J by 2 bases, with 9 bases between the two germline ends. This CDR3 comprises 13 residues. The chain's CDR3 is CSARRSGQETQYF. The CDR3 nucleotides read TGCAGTGCTAGAAGAAGCGGACAAGAGACCCAGTACTTC.

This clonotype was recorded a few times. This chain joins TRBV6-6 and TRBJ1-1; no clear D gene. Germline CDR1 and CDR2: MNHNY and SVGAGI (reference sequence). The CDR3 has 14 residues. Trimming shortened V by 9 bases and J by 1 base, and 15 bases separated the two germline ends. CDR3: CASRLGSANTEAFF. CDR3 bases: TGTGCCAGTCGATTGGGTTCAGCGAACACTGAAGCTTTCTTT.

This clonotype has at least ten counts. In DNA form, the CDR3 reads TGTGCCAGCAGTTACTTTGGGACTAGTTTGTTCTTC. It encodes CASSYFGTSLFF. The chain uses TRBV6-2 or TRBV6-3 and TRBJ2-1; 8 bases are a match to TRBD2. V was pared by 1 base and J by 15 bases, with 5 bases of the junction left unmatched. The CDR3 has 12 amino acids. The germline gives CDR1 MNHEY, CDR2 SVGEGT.

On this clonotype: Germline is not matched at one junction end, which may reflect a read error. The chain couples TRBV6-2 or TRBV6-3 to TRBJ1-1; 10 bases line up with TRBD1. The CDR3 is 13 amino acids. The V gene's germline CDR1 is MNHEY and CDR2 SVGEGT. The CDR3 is CASSMTGGTEAFF. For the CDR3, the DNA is TGTGCCAGCAGCATGACAGGGGGCACTGAAGCCTTCTTT.

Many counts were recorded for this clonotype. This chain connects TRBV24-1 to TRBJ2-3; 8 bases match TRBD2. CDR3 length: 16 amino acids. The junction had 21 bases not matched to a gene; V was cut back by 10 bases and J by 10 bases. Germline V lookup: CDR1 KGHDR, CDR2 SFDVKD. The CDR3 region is CATTDSSGGIRTPQYF. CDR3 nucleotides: TGTGCCACTACGGACAGTTCGGGGGGGATACGCACACCGCAGTATTTT.

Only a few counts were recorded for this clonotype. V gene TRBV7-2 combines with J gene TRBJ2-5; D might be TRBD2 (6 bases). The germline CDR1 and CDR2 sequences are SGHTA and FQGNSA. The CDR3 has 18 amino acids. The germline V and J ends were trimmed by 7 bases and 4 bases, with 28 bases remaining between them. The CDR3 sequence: CASTFSRGTKPDSETQYF. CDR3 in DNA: TGTGCCAGCACCTTCAGCCGGGGGACCAAGCCGGATTCAGAGACCCAGTACTTC. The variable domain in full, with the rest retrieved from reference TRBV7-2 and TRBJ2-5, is GAGVSQSPSNKVTEKGKDVELRCDPISGHTALYWYRQSLGQGLEFLIYFQGNSAPDKSGLPSDRFSAERTGGSVSTLTIQRTQQEDSAVYLCASTFSRGTKPDSETQYFGPGTRLLVL.

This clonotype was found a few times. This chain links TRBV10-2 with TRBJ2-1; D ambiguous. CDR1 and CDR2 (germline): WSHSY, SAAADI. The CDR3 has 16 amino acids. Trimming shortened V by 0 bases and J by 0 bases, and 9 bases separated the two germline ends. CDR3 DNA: TGCGCCAGCAGTGAGTCTCGCACCCCCTCCTACAATGAGCAGTTCTTC. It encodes CASSESRTPSYNEQFF.

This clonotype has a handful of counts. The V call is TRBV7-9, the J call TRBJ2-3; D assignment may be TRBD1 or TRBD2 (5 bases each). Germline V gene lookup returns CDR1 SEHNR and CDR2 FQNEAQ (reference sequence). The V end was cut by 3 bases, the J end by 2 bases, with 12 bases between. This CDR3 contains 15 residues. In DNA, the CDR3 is TGTGCCAGCAGCTTGAGGGACCCATCCACAGATACGCAGTATTTT. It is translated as CASSLRDPSTDTQYF.

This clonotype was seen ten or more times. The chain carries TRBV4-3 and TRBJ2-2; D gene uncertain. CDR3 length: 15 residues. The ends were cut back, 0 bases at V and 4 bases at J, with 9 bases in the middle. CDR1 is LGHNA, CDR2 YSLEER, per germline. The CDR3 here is CASSQDRQITGELFF. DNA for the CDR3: TGCGCCAGCAGCCAAGATCGGCAGATCACCGGGGAGCTGTTTTTT.